These T cell receptor beta chains were read from a single sample in a study of T cell repertoires in cytomegalovirus infection. TCRdb fed the reads into MiXCR, producing one record per CDR3 protein. The table has roughly 180,000 distinct CDR3 sequences, 20% to 25% seen once. For these receptors, no antigen is known. The starting material was CD8+ T cells from cultured PBMCs, obtained from culture after CMV antigen stimulation. The receptors derive from a human donor in good health (CMV status not recorded). Some clones in this sample may be carry-over from other donors' samples. Each CDR3 is given with its conserved first and last residue. D genes are given only for firm matches. A row's size may be missing; if present it is once, few, many or a size class.

clone size: NA; D gene: TRBD2; J gene: TRBJ2-7; V gene: TRBV27; CDR3 DNA: TGTGCCAGCAGTCCGGGGGGGTACTTC; CDR3 protein: CASSPGGYF
clone size: few; D gene: NA; J gene: TRBJ1-1; V gene: TRBV29-1; CDR3 DNA: TGCAGCGTTACAGAGGCCGGGATGAACACTGAAGCTTTCTTT; CDR3 protein: CSVTEAGMNTEAFF
clone size: few; D gene: NA; J gene: TRBJ2-3; V gene: TRBV11-2; CDR3 DNA: TGTGCCAGCAGCCGCCGAGGGAACACAGATACGCAGTATTTT; CDR3 protein: CASSRRGNTDTQYF
clone size: NA; D gene: NA; J gene: TRBJ1-1; V gene: TRBV27; CDR3 DNA: TGTGCCAGCAGTCTGACTTGGGGGGGTGAAGCTTTCTTT; CDR3 protein: CASSLTWGGEAFF
clone size: NA; D gene: TRBD1; J gene: TRBJ2-7; V gene: TRBV7-2; CDR3 DNA: TGTGCCAGCAGCCGGGGACAGGGAACCTACGAGCAGTACTTC; CDR3 protein: CASSRGQGTYEQYF
clone size: NA; D gene: NA; J gene: TRBJ2-7; V gene: TRBV4-1; CDR3 DNA: TGCGCCAGCAGCGACCTTGGCAGCGAGCAGTACTTC; CDR3 protein: CASSDLGSEQYF
clone size: NA; D gene: NA; J gene: TRBJ2-2; V gene: TRBV12-3/TRBV12-4; CDR3 DNA: TGTGCCGTCGGGGCCACCGGGGAGCTGTTTTTT; CDR3 protein: CAVGATGELFF
clone size: NA; D gene: TRBD1; J gene: TRBJ1-2; V gene: TRBV20-1; CDR3 DNA: TGCAGTGCTAGCAAGGGACAGGGGGTTTCTGGCTACACCTTC; CDR3 protein: CSASKGQGVSGYTF
clone size: few; D gene: NA; J gene: TRBJ2-4; V gene: TRBV2; CDR3 DNA: TGTGCCAGCTTGGTCAGCAACATTCAGTACTTC; CDR3 protein: CASLVSNIQYF
clone size: few; D gene: NA; J gene: TRBJ2-7; V gene: TRBV11-2; CDR3 DNA: TGTGCCAGCAGCTTATCCGGACCCCACGAGCAGTACTTC; CDR3 protein: CASSLSGPHEQYF
clone size: few; D gene: NA; J gene: TRBJ2-1; V gene: TRBV4-3; CDR3 DNA: TGCGCCAGCAGCCAAGATGGAACCGCGGGACATCCCTCCTACAATGAGCAGTTCTTC; CDR3 protein: CASSQDGTAGHPSYNEQFF
clone size: few; D gene: TRBD2; J gene: TRBJ2-7; V gene: TRBV5-6; CDR3 DNA: TGTGCCAGCAGCAACGGACTAGCCGGGACGTACTTC; CDR3 protein: CASSNGLAGTYF
clone size: few; D gene: NA; J gene: TRBJ1-5; V gene: TRBV12-3/TRBV12-4; CDR3 DNA: TGTGCCAGCAGTTTGGGGAGGGGCGCGAATCAGCCCCAGCATTTT; CDR3 protein: CASSLGRGANQPQHF
clone size: NA; D gene: NA; J gene: TRBJ1-2; V gene: TRBV5-1; CDR3 DNA: TGCGCCAGCAGCTCCGGGTCCACCTATGGCTACACCTTC; CDR3 protein: CASSSGSTYGYTF
clone size: NA; D gene: TRBD1; J gene: TRBJ2-7; V gene: TRBV6-2/TRBV6-3; CDR3 DNA: TGTGCCAGCAGTTACCGGGACAGAGGCTCCTACGAGCAGTACTTC; CDR3 protein: CASSYRDRGSYEQYF
clone size: NA; D gene: NA; J gene: TRBJ2-7; V gene: TRBV3-1; CDR3 DNA: TGTGCCAGCAGCCCCTCCTTCCGCGGCAGTACCTACTACGAGCAGTACTTC; CDR3 protein: CASSPSFRGSTYYEQYF
clone size: NA; D gene: TRBD2; J gene: TRBJ2-7; V gene: TRBV7-2; CDR3 DNA: TGTGCCAGCAGCTTAAAAGTAGCACTAGCGGGTTACGAGCAGTACTTC; CDR3 protein: CASSLKVALAGYEQYF
clone size: NA; D gene: NA; J gene: TRBJ1-1; V gene: TRBV7-9; CDR3 DNA: TGTGCCAGCAGCTTAATACAATCGAACACTGAAGCTTTCTTT; CDR3 protein: CASSLIQSNTEAFF
clone size: few; D gene: TRBD1; J gene: TRBJ2-7; V gene: TRBV11-2; CDR3 DNA: TGTGCCAGCAGCTTTGGACAGGGGCGTTACGAGCAGTACTTC; CDR3 protein: CASSFGQGRYEQYF
clone size: few; D gene: TRBD1; J gene: TRBJ2-1; V gene: TRBV7-9; CDR3 DNA: TGTGCCAGCAGCTTCCGGGACAGGGGTTTCAATGAGCAGTTCTTC; CDR3 protein: CASSFRDRGFNEQFF
clone size: few; D gene: NA; J gene: TRBJ1-1; V gene: TRBV7-2; CDR3 DNA: TGTGCCAGCAGCTTAAGGTCGGGGGTAATCACTGAAGCTTTCTTT; CDR3 protein: CASSLRSGVITEAFF
clone size: NA; D gene: NA; J gene: TRBJ2-3; V gene: TRBV12-3/TRBV12-4; CDR3 DNA: TGTGCCAGCAGTCCCCTCAGGACTCTTTGGGATACGCAGTATTTT; CDR3 protein: CASSPLRTLWDTQYF
clone size: few; D gene: NA; J gene: TRBJ1-4; V gene: TRBV7-9; CDR3 DNA: TGTGCCAGCAGCTTAGGCGGGCTTAATGAAAAACTGTTTTTT; CDR3 protein: CASSLGGLNEKLFF
clone size: NA; D gene: TRBD1; J gene: TRBJ1-2; V gene: TRBV7-9; CDR3 DNA: TGTGCCAGCAGTGAGACAGGGGGAAACTATGGCTACACCTTC; CDR3 protein: CASSETGGNYGYTF
clone size: few; D gene: NA; J gene: TRBJ2-1; V gene: TRBV7-2; CDR3 DNA: TGTGCCAGCTGGGACTCTTACAATGAGCAGTTCTTC; CDR3 protein: CASWDSYNEQFF
clone size: few; D gene: NA; J gene: TRBJ1-1; V gene: TRBV7-2; CDR3 DNA: TGTGCCAGCGCCGAGGGCTTGGGCACTGAAGCTTTCTTT; CDR3 protein: CASAEGLGTEAFF
clone size: few; D gene: NA; J gene: TRBJ2-5; V gene: TRBV18; CDR3 DNA: TGTGCCAGCCCAGTCTATAGCCCCGGGACTGTGAAGTACCAAGAGACCCAGTACTTC; CDR3 protein: CASPVYSPGTVKYQETQYF
clone size: NA; D gene: TRBD1; J gene: TRBJ2-3; V gene: TRBV7-8; CDR3 DNA: TGTGCCAGCAGCTCTCTTGACAGGGGATTTGCAGATACGCAGTATTTT; CDR3 protein: CASSSLDRGFADTQYF
clone size: few; D gene: NA; J gene: TRBJ2-1; V gene: TRBV5-6; CDR3 DNA: TGTGCCAGCCTCTCGGGCTACAATGAGCAGTTCTTC; CDR3 protein: CASLSGYNEQFF
clone size: few; D gene: TRBD2; J gene: TRBJ2-7; V gene: TRBV11-1; CDR3 DNA: TGTGCCAGCAGCTCCCAACTAGCGGGGGCCGATTACAAGCAGTACTTC; CDR3 protein: CASSSQLAGADYKQYF
clone size: NA; D gene: NA; J gene: TRBJ1-1; V gene: TRBV28; CDR3 DNA: TGTGCCAGCAAGAGGGACACTGAAGCTTTCTTT; CDR3 protein: CASKRDTEAFF
clone size: few; D gene: NA; J gene: TRBJ2-4; V gene: TRBV12-3/TRBV12-4; CDR3 DNA: TGTGCCAGCAGTTTTATTCCAGGCTCACTAGCCAAAAACATTCAGTACTTC; CDR3 protein: CASSFIPGSLAKNIQYF
clone size: NA; D gene: TRBD2; J gene: TRBJ2-7; V gene: TRBV20-1; CDR3 DNA: TGCAGTGCCCCTAAGCGGGGCGGGGGGGAGCAGTACTTC; CDR3 protein: CSAPKRGGGEQYF
clone size: few; D gene: TRBD1; J gene: TRBJ1-2; V gene: TRBV4-3; CDR3 DNA: TGCGCCAGCAGTCTCGAACTCCGGGACAGAAGATATGGCTACACCTTC; CDR3 protein: CASSLELRDRRYGYTF
clone size: NA; D gene: NA; J gene: TRBJ1-4; V gene: TRBV6-1; CDR3 DNA: TGTGCCAGCAGTGTGTATTCAGGGTCCGCTAATGAAAAACTGTTTTTT; CDR3 protein: CASSVYSGSANEKLFF
clone size: NA; D gene: NA; J gene: TRBJ1-1; V gene: TRBV7-6; CDR3 DNA: TGTGCCAGCAGCTTAGTCGGGGGGTGGCAGGGGAACACTGAAGCTTTCTTT; CDR3 protein: CASSLVGGWQGNTEAFF
clone size: NA; D gene: TRBD1; J gene: TRBJ1-1; V gene: TRBV12-3/TRBV12-4; CDR3 DNA: TGTGCCAGCAGTCCAGGGGGGACAGGGGACACTGAAGCTTTCTTT; CDR3 protein: CASSPGGTGDTEAFF
clone size: few; D gene: TRBD2; J gene: TRBJ2-1; V gene: TRBV7-8; CDR3 DNA: TGTGCCAGCAGCTCCTCCGGGCGGGGGTCACACAATGAGCAGTTCTTC; CDR3 protein: CASSSSGRGSHNEQFF
clone size: few; D gene: NA; J gene: TRBJ2-7; V gene: TRBV9; CDR3 DNA: TGTGCCAGCAGCGTAGCGGGAGGACAGTCCTACGAGCAGTACTTC; CDR3 protein: CASSVAGGQSYEQYF
clone size: few; D gene: NA; J gene: TRBJ1-1; V gene: TRBV7-9; CDR3 DNA: TGTGCCAGCAGCCGAGATCAGGGGTACACTGAAGCTTTCTTT; CDR3 protein: CASSRDQGYTEAFF
clone size: few; D gene: TRBD2; J gene: TRBJ2-7; V gene: TRBV12-3/TRBV12-4; CDR3 DNA: TGTGCCAGCAGTTTGGTTAGCGGGGCCTCCTACGAGCAGTACTTC; CDR3 protein: CASSLVSGASYEQYF
clone size: once; D gene: TRBD2; J gene: TRBJ2-2; V gene: TRBV7-6; CDR3 DNA: TGTGCCAGCAGCCGGGGGGACGGGGAGCTGTTTTTT; CDR3 protein: CASSRGDGELFF
clone size: few; D gene: TRBD2; J gene: TRBJ2-5; V gene: TRBV27; CDR3 DNA: TGTGCCAGCAGTTTAACTAGCGGGGGCCCGGAAGAGACCCAGTACTTC; CDR3 protein: CASSLTSGGPEETQYF
clone size: NA; D gene: NA; J gene: TRBJ2-5; V gene: TRBV7-6; CDR3 DNA: TGTGCCAGCAGCTTAGTGGAGGCCCATAAAACCCAAGAGACCCAGTACTTC; CDR3 protein: CASSLVEAHKTQETQYF
clone size: NA; D gene: NA; J gene: TRBJ2-7; V gene: TRBV7-2; CDR3 DNA: TGTGCCAGCACCGAGGCCCCCTACGAGCAGTACTTC; CDR3 protein: CASTEAPYEQYF
clone size: NA; D gene: TRBD1; J gene: TRBJ1-2; V gene: TRBV7-9; CDR3 DNA: TGTGCCAGCAGCGAACCGGGACAGGGAAGGTACGGCTACACCTTC; CDR3 protein: CASSEPGQGRYGYTF
clone size: NA; D gene: NA; J gene: TRBJ1-2; V gene: TRBV5-8; CDR3 DNA: TGTGCCAGCAGCTTGCACCCGATCGAGATTAACTATGGCTACACCTTC; CDR3 protein: CASSLHPIEINYGYTF
clone size: NA; D gene: NA; J gene: TRBJ1-1; V gene: TRBV11-2; CDR3 DNA: TGTGCCAGCAGCTTAGCGGACCGAGTATTGAACACTGAAGCTTTCTTT; CDR3 protein: CASSLADRVLNTEAFF
clone size: few; D gene: TRBD1; J gene: TRBJ2-2; V gene: TRBV20-1; CDR3 DNA: TGCAGTGCAAGACAGGGGTTCACCGGGGAGCTGTTTTTT; CDR3 protein: CSARQGFTGELFF